This TCR beta chain is from a study of CD8 T cells in Susac syndrome. Treatment-naive patients with stable or active relapsing-remitting disease served as multiple sclerosis controls. TEMRA cells were enriched by FACS, and CD4+ and CD8+ T cells were negatively isolated. Random hexamers were used to reverse transcribe the RNA input (about 0.5 to 1 ug). Across 54 Vbeta and 13 Jbeta, immunoSEQ multiplex PCR amplified TCR beta CDR3. One entry per CDR3 protein, called by TCRdb with MiXCR from the immunoSEQ multiplex PCR reads. Altogether about 130,000 distinct CDR3 sequences are present, 65% to 90% being singletons, with the ten largest covering roughly 0.48%. Germline trimming cut 5 bases from V and 8 bases from J; bases unmatched to any gene: 14. The CDR3 runs to 15 residues.

The sequence was obtained from a human donor with multiple sclerosis. The specimen sequenced was CD8+ T cells from PBMCs. The rearrangement links TRBV12-3 or TRBV12-4 to TRBJ1-2, with TRBD1 matching over 7 bases. In nucleotides, the CDR3 is TGTGCCAGCAGTCCCAGACCAGCGCACAGGGGAGGCTACACCTTC. Its protein is CASSPRPAHRGGYTF.